Listed below are T cell receptor beta chains from one sample, sequenced in a study of cytomegalovirus exposure and HLA in healthy donors. Generated by immunoSEQ multiplex PCR, the TCRdb table keeps only in-frame clones and is missing some. The sample carries 200,000 or so clones, approximately 80% recorded once. Sequenced input: PBMCs. All receptors come from a woman aged 18-29 years in good health and CMV-seropositive. CDR3s include the opening cysteine and the closing phenylalanine or tryptophan. D genes are given only for firm matches. The size entry is marked missing in some rows and otherwise reads once, few, many or a size class.

v_call: TRBV6-5; d_call: NA; clone_size: NA; j_call: TRBJ1-2; cdr3_nt: TGTGCCAGCAGTTACTCGATTGGGCAGGGTGGTGGCTACACCTTC; cdr3_aa: CASSYSIGQGGGYTF
v_call: TRBV18; d_call: TRBD2; clone_size: NA; j_call: TRBJ2-7; cdr3_nt: TGTGCCAGCTCACCCGCGGGGGGCCCCGAGTTGGCTGCAACCTACGAGCAGTACTTC; cdr3_aa: CASSPAGGPELAATYEQYF
v_call: TRBV4-2; d_call: TRBD2; clone_size: NA; j_call: TRBJ2-5; cdr3_nt: TGTGCCAGCAGCCAAGGTCCCGGGGGAGGGCAAGAGACCCAGTACTTC; cdr3_aa: CASSQGPGGGQETQYF
v_call: TRBV29-1; d_call: NA; clone_size: few; j_call: TRBJ2-2; cdr3_nt: TGCAGCGTTGTAGGACAGACTAACACCGGGGAGCTGTTTTTT; cdr3_aa: CSVVGQTNTGELFF
v_call: TRBV18; d_call: NA; clone_size: NA; j_call: TRBJ1-2; cdr3_nt: TGTGCCAGCTCACCAGGCACGCACTATGGCTACACCTTC; cdr3_aa: CASSPGTHYGYTF
v_call: TRBV11-3; d_call: NA; clone_size: NA; j_call: TRBJ2-2; cdr3_nt: TGTGCCAGCAGCTTAAAGTTAACACTAGCTGGCGGGGAGCTGTTTTTT; cdr3_aa: CASSLKLTLAGGELFF
v_call: TRBV30; d_call: NA; clone_size: NA; j_call: TRBJ1-2; cdr3_nt: TGTGCCTGGACCCGGGTCTATGGCTACACCTTC; cdr3_aa: CAWTRVYGYTF
v_call: TRBV2; d_call: NA; clone_size: NA; j_call: TRBJ2-4; cdr3_nt: TGTGCCAGCAGTGAGGAACCGGGGGAAGTAAATGAGTACTTC; cdr3_aa: CASSEEPGEVNEYF
v_call: TRBV7-2; d_call: TRBD1; clone_size: few; j_call: TRBJ1-2; cdr3_nt: TGTGCCAGCAGCTTAGGTTATGGGACAGCCGATGGCTACACCTTC; cdr3_aa: CASSLGYGTADGYTF
v_call: TRBV5-1; d_call: TRBD1; clone_size: NA; j_call: TRBJ2-1; cdr3_nt: TGCGCCAGCAGAACCTGGGACAGCTCCTACAATGAGCAGTTCTTC; cdr3_aa: CASRTWDSSYNEQFF
v_call: TRBV28; d_call: NA; clone_size: NA; j_call: TRBJ2-3; cdr3_nt: TGTGCCAGCGGGGTGGTGGCAGGGAGGAGCACAGATACGCAGTATTTT; cdr3_aa: CASGVVAGRSTDTQYF
v_call: TRBV30; d_call: NA; clone_size: NA; j_call: TRBJ1-1; cdr3_nt: TGTGCCTGGAGTCTCGGGGGTAGAAATGAAGCTTTCTTT; cdr3_aa: CAWSLGGRNEAFF
v_call: TRBV2; d_call: NA; clone_size: NA; j_call: TRBJ1-5; cdr3_nt: TGTGCCAGCGGGTACAGGCCTTGGGAACAGCCCCAGCATTTT; cdr3_aa: CASGYRPWEQPQHF
v_call: TRBV11-3; d_call: TRBD2; clone_size: once; j_call: TRBJ2-3; cdr3_nt: TGTGCCAGCAGTTCCCCCGCCTTCGTAGCGGGGCTGACTAGCACAGATACGCAGTATTTT; cdr3_aa: CASSSPAFVAGLTSTDTQYF
v_call: TRBV4-2; d_call: TRBD2; clone_size: NA; j_call: TRBJ2-7; cdr3_nt: TGTGCCAGCAGCCAAGAAGACCGGGGGGGATCTAGTTCGCAGTACTTC; cdr3_aa: CASSQEDRGGSSSQYF
v_call: TRBV13; d_call: NA; clone_size: NA; j_call: TRBJ1-2; cdr3_nt: TGTGCCAGCGGAGGGTACGAGATCTATGGCTACACCTTC; cdr3_aa: CASGGYEIYGYTF
v_call: TRBV9; d_call: TRBD2; clone_size: NA; j_call: TRBJ2-3; cdr3_nt: TGTGCCAGCAGCGTAGAAGGGCTAGCGGGGATGTGGGCAGATACGCAGTATTTT; cdr3_aa: CASSVEGLAGMWADTQYF
v_call: TRBV6-4; d_call: TRBD1; clone_size: NA; j_call: TRBJ2-2; cdr3_nt: TGTGCCAGCAGTGCGGGGACAGATAACACCGGGGAGCTGTTTTTT; cdr3_aa: CASSAGTDNTGELFF
v_call: TRBV7-9; d_call: NA; clone_size: NA; j_call: TRBJ2-3; cdr3_nt: TGTGCCAGCAGCTTGGGAGCGGGTGCAGATACGCAGTATTTT; cdr3_aa: CASSLGAGADTQYF
v_call: TRBV6-6; d_call: NA; clone_size: NA; j_call: TRBJ1-1; cdr3_nt: TGTGCCAGCGATGAGGGCCGACGAACTGAAGCTTTCTTT; cdr3_aa: CASDEGRRTEAFF
v_call: TRBV30; d_call: TRBD1; clone_size: NA; j_call: TRBJ1-6; cdr3_nt: TGTGCCTGGGGGGGGACAGCTAATTCACCCCTCCACTTT; cdr3_aa: CAWGGTANSPLHF
v_call: TRBV7-2; d_call: TRBD2; clone_size: NA; j_call: TRBJ2-2; cdr3_nt: TGTGCCAGCAGCTTAAGGGCAGGCGGGAGCAACACCGGGGAGCTGTTTTTT; cdr3_aa: CASSLRAGGSNTGELFF
v_call: TRBV7-2; d_call: NA; clone_size: once; j_call: TRBJ1-2; cdr3_nt: TGTGCCAGCAGCTTAGAGCGGGGGGCGAACTATGGCTACACCTTC; cdr3_aa: CASSLERGANYGYTF
v_call: TRBV2; d_call: NA; clone_size: NA; j_call: TRBJ1-2; cdr3_nt: TGTGCCAGCAGTGCAGGGAACTATGGCTACACCTTC; cdr3_aa: CASSAGNYGYTF
v_call: TRBV5-1; d_call: TRBD1; clone_size: NA; j_call: TRBJ2-2; cdr3_nt: TGCGCCAGCAGCTCACAGACACGGCGGGACAGGGGCACCGGGGAGCTGTTTTTT; cdr3_aa: CASSSQTRRDRGTGELFF
v_call: TRBV29-1; d_call: TRBD1; clone_size: NA; j_call: TRBJ1-2; cdr3_nt: TGCAGCGGGGCGACAGGGGCCCATGGCTACACCTTC; cdr3_aa: CSGATGAHGYTF
v_call: TRBV5-5; d_call: NA; clone_size: NA; j_call: TRBJ2-7; cdr3_nt: TGTGCCAGCAGCTTGGTACAGGGAAGGTACGAGCAGTACTTC; cdr3_aa: CASSLVQGRYEQYF
v_call: TRBV7-2; d_call: TRBD1; clone_size: NA; j_call: TRBJ1-6; cdr3_nt: TGTGCCAGCAGCTATCCCCGGACAGGGAGCTCCTATAATTCACCCCTCCACTTT; cdr3_aa: CASSYPRTGSSYNSPLHF
v_call: TRBV27; d_call: TRBD1; clone_size: NA; j_call: TRBJ1-2; cdr3_nt: TGTGCCAGCAGCAACCTCGGGACAGGGCGATTATATGGCTACACCTTC; cdr3_aa: CASSNLGTGRLYGYTF
v_call: TRBV11-3; d_call: NA; clone_size: NA; j_call: TRBJ1-1; cdr3_nt: TGTGCCAGCAGCTTAGTGGTTCAGGGGAGCACTGAAGCTTTCTTT; cdr3_aa: CASSLVVQGSTEAFF
v_call: TRBV29-1; d_call: TRBD1; clone_size: NA; j_call: TRBJ1-5; cdr3_nt: TGCAGCGTTGGACAGGGCGGTCAGCCCCAGCATTTT; cdr3_aa: CSVGQGGQPQHF
v_call: TRBV2; d_call: NA; clone_size: NA; j_call: TRBJ2-6; cdr3_nt: TGTGCCAGCAGTAAACAGGCCGCCTCTGGGGCCAACGTCCTGACTTTC; cdr3_aa: CASSKQAASGANVLTF
v_call: TRBV2; d_call: TRBD2; clone_size: NA; j_call: TRBJ2-1; cdr3_nt: TGTGCCAGCCTAGCGGGGCCAAGGGATGAGCAGTTCTTC; cdr3_aa: CASLAGPRDEQFF